This T cell receptor beta chain is drawn from a study of cytomegalovirus exposure and HLA in healthy donors (dated by TCRdb to about 2017). Regarding the study in general: An earlier analysis of some 600 of the donors reported 276 Gb of sequence data and 100 million to 120 million unique TCR beta sequences obtained from around 170 million T cells. Approximately 330 gigabases of sequencing data and tens of millions of unique TCR sequences made up an early release that covered around 640 HLA-typed donors. The genetic ancestry cluster associated with self-reported Caucasian donors included around four fifths of the roughly 400 genotyped donors. The study aimed to test whether cataloging public T cell receptors could reveal signatures of past pathogen exposure. The study used immunosequencing to profile the T cell repertoires of about 670 subjects and linked those repertoires to cytomegalovirus serostatus. Besides the first cohort of 500 to 700 subjects, a separate validation cohort made up of about 120 different subjects was used. The study combined high-throughput TCR immunosequencing, statistical association of individual TCRs with disease status, and machine learning to predict cytomegalovirus infection status. A later analysis re-examined previously published TCR beta repertoires from more than 650 donors and added high-resolution HLA genotyping to investigate patterns of TCR occurrence. The later analysis used no new phenotypic data to find candidate immune exposures, relying instead on TCR beta sequences and their occurrence across donors. To decide whether each TCR beta V gene segment behaved as functional or pseudogenic, an earlier analysis of some 600 of the donors relied on high-throughput TCR beta sequencing. Alongside the repertoire data, information on donor age, sex, ethnicity and CMV serostatus was compiled. A later genetic analysis took genome-wide SNP genotypes for 398 of the 666 donors and used that subset as a discovery cohort. All discovery cohort repertoires had been generated using a single sequencing platform. HLA typing included class I and class II loci at four-digit resolution. The number of donors typed differed by locus, with roughly 629-640 for A, B, C, DRB1 and DQB1, more than 500 for DQA1, 600 to 610 for DPA1, and about 450 for DPB1. Roughly 5 DR-DQ haplotypes were handled as single units for association and clustering because linkage in the cohort was strong. Among a few hundred genotyped donors of the cohort, an average of 235,054 unique TCR beta nucleotide sequences were sequenced per donor, around 18% of them non-productive. Results and caveats for the whole study, not just this receptor: According to a later analysis, most CMV-associated TCR beta chains appeared to be HLA-restricted, and the HLA associations seemed to be driven largely by CMV exposure. A further reported finding was that TCR beta sequences accurately predicted the HLA-A and HLA-B alleles for most subjects in the first cohort. A later analysis found that TCR association rates varied across HLA loci, with DRB1 alleles showing the most associated TCRs and HLA-C alleles the fewest. The earlier analysis of 587 of the donors excluded seventeen rarely observed V segments, including chromosome 9 orphons, because counts were too low. Cytomegalovirus status was reported to be diagnosed by the classifier with high specificity and sensitivity in both the original and validation cohorts. Most TCR sequences were seen in very few donors, while some public TCRs were found in many individuals. The study gave a list of about 160 TCR beta chains associated with cytomegalovirus. HLA typing was unavailable for some donors at each locus, so association tests used only the typed subset. The presence/absence analyses assumed that sequencing depth was roughly uniform across donors, and that assumption may not be true. A cluster of highly shared sequence variants was judged likely to be a technical artifact of the sequencing pipeline. Correlated functional status among segregating V segments might reflect linkage disequilibrium, but an unknown experimental factor could not be ruled out. In this cohort, only TCR beta chains were sequenced, and detectable features were limited by the absence of alpha or paired-chain data. In an earlier analysis of around 600 of the donors, most TCR beta V segments appeared in productive rearrangements about 90% or about 30% of the time, broadly matching IMGT annotations. The authors suggested that the approach could potentially be generalized to other disease states and immunological phenotypes. In a later analysis, HLA-associated TCR beta chains showed more clonal expansion and lower generation probabilities than non-associated chains that were equally common. In vitro tests confirmed that a few of the cytomegalovirus-associated TCR beta chains recognize cytomegalovirus antigens. Some IMGT-functional V segments, including TRBV6-2 and TRBV6-3, could not be told apart with the 87-base-pair reads, so those segments were excluded. In a later analysis, several top co-occurrence clusters were reported to appear linked to parvovirus B19, influenza, CMV and Epstein-Barr virus. In a later genetic analysis, fewer N-insertions in productive TCRs were reported among donors in an Asian-associated ancestry cluster than the roughly 700-donor mean. Immune exposure information for the cohort was limited to CMV serostatus. When HLA alleles, especially DR and DQ, strongly co-occurred, TCR associations were difficult to assign to individual alleles. A later genetic analysis associated a missense DCLRE1C variant with V-gene and J-gene trimming of TCR beta chains, and an independent cohort replicated the association. Specific HLA alleles were associated with over 15,000 TCR beta sequences at a false discovery rate of 0.05 in a later analysis.

CDR1 and CDR2 are read off the germline V gene as SNHLY and FYNNEI. From its cysteine to its phenylalanine, the CDR3 spans 16 amino acids. The DNA shown is the 48-base CDR3, in frame from base 1. Trimming removed 3 bases from V and 2 bases from J; the gene matches leave 7 bases unexplained. The cohort consisted of fewer than 700 healthy bone marrow donors. At the time of sampling, all cohort members were nominally healthy, though unrecorded immune exposures were likely present. The donor tested CMV seronegative, placing the donor among the 352 seronegative members of the cohort. A peripheral blood sample was collected from each donor, and TCR beta sequencing was performed on peripheral blood mononuclear cells. Genomic DNA extraction from the blood cell samples was performed with the Qiagen DNeasy Blood Extraction Kit. Turning to this clone: Its recognized antigen is unknown. No much larger clone is present one base from it, and per-base qualities are unavailable.

Libraries were prepared through the immunoSEQ multiplex PCR assay. A mixture of 60 forward primers for TCR Vbeta segments and 13 reverse primers for TCR Jbeta segments was used in the multiplex PCR. A multiplex PCR assay on genomic DNA amplified the CDR3 region of rearranged TCR beta genes. On the Illumina HiSeq System, the amplified TCR beta libraries were sequenced as 87-base-pair reads. The source study handled its data this way. A later analysis counted some 80 million unique TCR beta chains across the 670 or so repertoires, and roughly 9.9 million of these chains were shared by at least two donors. Raw reads were error-corrected and collapsed into unique sequences with a nearest-neighbor algorithm that merged closely related sequences to remove PCR and sequencing errors. CDR3 sequences were aligned to IMGT reference sequences to assign V, D and J gene segments. Each retained sequence needed at least a six-nucleotide match to both a V gene segment and a J gene segment. Rearrangements were called productive when the CDR3 lacked stop codons and stayed in frame with V and J; all others were non-productive. CDR3 was defined by IMGT convention, running from the second conserved V-encoded cysteine to the conserved J-encoded phenylalanine. In an earlier analysis of some 550 of the donors, sequences lacking an unambiguous match to a single V gene segment were excluded. An earlier analysis of 587 of the donors classified V segments as functional when productive rearrangements were above 56.7% and as segregating when the standard deviation between donors was above 5%. A statistical classification framework was built for diagnosing cytomegalovirus status from the catalog of TCR beta chain sequences. In a later analysis, V and J genes were assigned by comparing TCR nucleotide sequences against IMGT/GENE-DB human TR gene sequences. In a later analysis, CDR3 sequences and most-parsimonious VDJ recombination scenarios were assigned using the TCRdist pipeline. In a later analysis, each TCR beta chain was defined by its CDR3 amino acid sequence together with its V-gene family, and reads without a unique V-gene family were excluded. To address suspected cross-contamination and a sequencing artifact, a later analysis removed under 600 highly shared, low-generation-probability nucleotide sequences. A later analysis calculated a clonal expansion index for each public chain from normalized within-repertoire ranks of inferred template counts. Generation probabilities in a later analysis came from a VDJ recombination model fitted to out-of-frame rearrangements, and those results were checked against IGoR. In a later analysis, hypergeometric tests were used to score TCR-TCR, TCR-HLA and TCR-CMV co-occurrence, with a repertoire-size bias correction applied to TCR pairs. False discovery rates were estimated in a later analysis by permuting HLA or CMV assignments 20 times. In a later analysis, co-occurring TCRs were grouped with DBSCAN, and TCRdist sequence similarity was added when clustering was performed within HLA-allele-positive subsets. Repertoires with fewer than 30,000 or more than 120,000 public chains were left out of co-occurrence clustering, as were several repertoires with anomalous nucleotide sharing. The table was pulled from immuneACCESS by TCRdb, which kept in-frame rearrangements only. Such tables lose some clones; where checked, under half of the loss comes from unresolved V genes, and the rest has no known cause. V, J and clone size reflect that table, while D and trimming were determined from the DNA. The sample table records approximately 51,000 clones; about 72% of these occur just once. The ten largest clonotypes hold around 5.9% of the sample.

The V and J segments used are TRBV2 and TRBJ2-3, and 8 bases in between align with TRBD2. The source is a young man in good health and CMV-seronegative. Sequenced material: PBMCs. In nucleotide form, the sequence is TGTGCCAGCAGTGACCCCGGGACTAGTACCACAGATACGCAGTATTTT. This translates into CASSDPGTSTTDTQYF.